The rows below give T cell receptor beta chains drawn from one sample of a study of blood T cell repertoires in COVID-19. Sequencing was performed with immunoSEQ multiplex PCR; in TCRdb, only in-frame clones are kept and a portion is missing. Counted here are about 80,000 clones, approximately 80% occurring once; the ten biggest clones make up approximately 5.8%. Sequencing was carried out using peripheral blood. The origin of the receptors is a man aged 60 to 69 with active or convalescent COVID-19. Both conserved end residues are part of each CDR3. The D gene is left open where the match is weak. Rows may omit the clone size; those that give it use once, few, many or a size class.

d_gene: TRBD2; j_gene: TRBJ2-1; abundance: NA; v_gene: TRBV25-1; CDR3nt: TGTGCCAGCAGTGAAGTGAGCGGGGGGGCCAATGAGCAGTTCTTC; CDR3aa: CASSEVSGGANEQFF
d_gene: NA; j_gene: TRBJ2-1; abundance: NA; v_gene: TRBV27; CDR3nt: TGTGCCAGCAGCAGGCCGGGGTTCTCCTACAATGAGCAGTTCTTC; CDR3aa: CASSRPGFSYNEQFF
d_gene: NA; j_gene: TRBJ1-1; abundance: many; v_gene: TRBV7-3; CDR3nt: TGTGCCAGCAGCTCGTACATGAACACTGAAGCTTTCTTT; CDR3aa: CASSSYMNTEAFF
d_gene: NA; j_gene: TRBJ1-1; abundance: NA; v_gene: TRBV30; CDR3nt: TGTGCCTGTCACAGCTCCACCTCCGTGAACACTGAAGCTTTCTTT; CDR3aa: CACHSSTSVNTEAFF
d_gene: NA; j_gene: TRBJ2-1; abundance: NA; v_gene: TRBV21-1; CDR3nt: TGTGCCAGCAGCAAAAAGGGGCTAGCGGGGGGACTGAGCTCCTACAATGAGCAGTTCTTC; CDR3aa: CASSKKGLAGGLSSYNEQFF
d_gene: TRBD1; j_gene: TRBJ1-4; abundance: few; v_gene: TRBV19; CDR3nt: TGTGCCAGTAAGGGTGAAGGGGGACAGCTTAATGAAAAACTGTTTTTT; CDR3aa: CASKGEGGQLNEKLFF
d_gene: NA; j_gene: TRBJ2-5; abundance: NA; v_gene: TRBV5-1; CDR3nt: TGCGCCAGCAGCTCTTCTCAGGGATACCAAGAGACCCAGTACTTC; CDR3aa: CASSSSQGYQETQYF
d_gene: TRBD2; j_gene: TRBJ2-5; abundance: few; v_gene: TRBV6-5; CDR3nt: TGTGCCAGCACCGTAGCGGGGGAAGAGACCCAGTACTTC; CDR3aa: CASTVAGEETQYF
d_gene: NA; j_gene: TRBJ2-3; abundance: NA; v_gene: TRBV18; CDR3nt: TGTGCCAGCTCACCGGGCTCAGGGGAAGCAGATACGCAGTATTTT; CDR3aa: CASSPGSGEADTQYF
d_gene: TRBD2; j_gene: TRBJ2-5; abundance: once; v_gene: TRBV9; CDR3nt: TGTGCCAGCAGCGTAGGGCTAGCGGGGGGCGAGGAGACCCAGTACTTC; CDR3aa: CASSVGLAGGEETQYF
d_gene: NA; j_gene: TRBJ2-1; abundance: NA; v_gene: TRBV5-1; CDR3nt: TGCGCCAGCAGCTTGGAACAGGGAGATAATGAGCAGTTCTTC; CDR3aa: CASSLEQGDNEQFF
d_gene: NA; j_gene: TRBJ1-2; abundance: NA; v_gene: TRBV5-4; CDR3nt: TGTGCCAGCACGCTGAGAGGTGACTATGGCTACACCTTC; CDR3aa: CASTLRGDYGYTF
d_gene: NA; j_gene: TRBJ1-4; abundance: NA; v_gene: TRBV4-1; CDR3nt: TGCGCCAGCAGCCAAGGGGGCAGGCGAAATGAAAAACTGTTTTTT; CDR3aa: CASSQGGRRNEKLFF
d_gene: NA; j_gene: TRBJ2-2; abundance: NA; v_gene: TRBV21-1; CDR3nt: TGTGCCAGCAGCAATAATAGGGGGCCTCCGAACACCGGGGAGCTGTTTTTT; CDR3aa: CASSNNRGPPNTGELFF
d_gene: TRBD1; j_gene: TRBJ2-5; abundance: NA; v_gene: TRBV29-1; CDR3nt: TGCAGCGTCGACAGGGGGAGAGAGACCCAGTACTTC; CDR3aa: CSVDRGRETQYF
d_gene: TRBD2; j_gene: TRBJ2-5; abundance: NA; v_gene: TRBV29-1; CDR3nt: TGCAGCGTTGAACTTAGCGGGAGGGGGGAGACCCAGTACTTC; CDR3aa: CSVELSGRGETQYF
d_gene: NA; j_gene: TRBJ1-1; abundance: NA; v_gene: TRBV29-1; CDR3nt: TGCAGCGTTGTTCGGGAAGTTATGAACACTGAAGCTTTCTTT; CDR3aa: CSVVREVMNTEAFF
d_gene: TRBD1; j_gene: TRBJ2-5; abundance: NA; v_gene: TRBV24-1; CDR3nt: TGTGCCACCAGTGATTCAGGACAGGGCGGGGAGACCCAGTACTTC; CDR3aa: CATSDSGQGGETQYF
d_gene: TRBD1; j_gene: TRBJ1-2; abundance: medium-sized; v_gene: TRBV19; CDR3nt: TGTGCCAGTAGTCAAGGACAGGACTATGGCTACACCTTC; CDR3aa: CASSQGQDYGYTF
d_gene: NA; j_gene: TRBJ2-7; abundance: few; v_gene: TRBV3-1/TRBV3-2; CDR3nt: TGTGCCAGCAGCCGCGAGGGATCCTACGAGCAGTACTTC; CDR3aa: CASSREGSYEQYF
d_gene: TRBD2; j_gene: TRBJ2-5; abundance: once; v_gene: TRBV12-3/TRBV12-4; CDR3nt: TGTGCCAGCAGTTTGCGGGGGGGAGAGACCCAGTACTTC; CDR3aa: CASSLRGGETQYF
d_gene: NA; j_gene: TRBJ1-5; abundance: NA; v_gene: TRBV10-3; CDR3nt: TGTGCCACCCTCCCCGGGACTGTTAGCAATCAGCCCCAGCATTTT; CDR3aa: CATLPGTVSNQPQHF
d_gene: NA; j_gene: TRBJ1-5; abundance: NA; v_gene: TRBV21-1; CDR3nt: TGTGCCAGCAGCAAGGATGAAAGGACAGAGAGGAGAGGGAACGAGCCCCAGCATTTT; CDR3aa: CASSKDERTERRGNEPQHF
d_gene: NA; j_gene: TRBJ1-5; abundance: NA; v_gene: TRBV19; CDR3nt: TGTGCCAGTAGTATCGCGGTAAGCAATCAGCCCCAGCATTTT; CDR3aa: CASSIAVSNQPQHF
d_gene: TRBD2; j_gene: TRBJ2-1; abundance: NA; v_gene: TRBV7-2; CDR3nt: TGTGCCAGCAGCTCGTTTGGCGGGGGGGCTATAGATGAGCAGTTCTTC; CDR3aa: CASSSFGGGAIDEQFF
d_gene: NA; j_gene: TRBJ1-1; abundance: NA; v_gene: TRBV5-3; CDR3nt: TGTGCCAGAAGGCATCGACATCCTACTGAAGCTTTCTTT; CDR3aa: CARRHRHPTEAFF
d_gene: NA; j_gene: TRBJ1-3; abundance: few; v_gene: TRBV11-2; CDR3nt: TGTGCCAGCAGCTTAGGCAGCTCTGGAAACACCATATATTTT; CDR3aa: CASSLGSSGNTIYF
d_gene: NA; j_gene: TRBJ1-5; abundance: NA; v_gene: TRBV9; CDR3nt: TGTGCCAGCAGCGTAGACGGGGGGGCAAGGCAGCCCCAGCATTTT; CDR3aa: CASSVDGGARQPQHF
d_gene: NA; j_gene: TRBJ2-4; abundance: NA; v_gene: TRBV3-1/TRBV3-2; CDR3nt: TGTGCCAGCAGCCAAGATTGGCGGGCCAAAAACATTCAGTACTTC; CDR3aa: CASSQDWRAKNIQYF
d_gene: NA; j_gene: TRBJ1-2; abundance: NA; v_gene: TRBV28; CDR3nt: TGTGCCAGCAGTTTAACGGTTAACTATGGCTACACCTTC; CDR3aa: CASSLTVNYGYTF
d_gene: NA; j_gene: TRBJ2-5; abundance: NA; v_gene: TRBV4-1; CDR3nt: TGCGCCAGCAGCCAAGCTTCTACCACTGGGACCCAGTACTTC; CDR3aa: CASSQASTTGTQYF
d_gene: TRBD1; j_gene: TRBJ2-7; abundance: NA; v_gene: TRBV11-1; CDR3nt: TGTGCCAGCAGGCTGCGGACAGGCTTGGACGAGCAGTACTTC; CDR3aa: CASRLRTGLDEQYF